Sequencing of this TCR beta chain was carried out in a study of cytomegalovirus exposure and HLA in healthy donors (dated by TCRdb to about 2017). For the study in its entirety: An earlier analysis of around 600 of the donors reported roughly 270 Gb of sequence data and 117 million unique TCR beta sequences from 150 million to 200 million T cells. Several DR-DQ haplotypes were handled as single units for association and clustering because linkage in the cohort was strong. Among around 400 genotyped donors of the cohort, an average of approximately 230,000 unique TCR beta nucleotide sequences were sequenced per donor, around 18% of them non-productive. An early release that covered about 600 HLA-typed donors contained approximately 300 gigabases of sequencing data and roughly 84 million unique TCR sequences. The study was designed to test whether signatures of past pathogen exposure could be identified by cataloging public T cell receptors. The T cell repertoires of some 670 subjects were profiled by immunosequencing and related to cytomegalovirus serostatus. High-throughput TCR immunosequencing, statistical association of individual TCRs with disease status, and machine learning were combined to predict cytomegalovirus infection status. Along with the roughly 710-subject first cohort, a separate validation cohort of more than 90 different subjects was used. In an earlier analysis of 500 to 650 of the donors, high-throughput TCR beta sequencing was used to judge whether each TCR beta V gene segment behaved as functional or pseudogenic. Of the 300 to 500 genotyped donors, 75% to 85% were placed in the genetic ancestry cluster associated with self-reported Caucasian donors. Rather than drawing on any new phenotypic data, the later analysis identified candidate immune exposures from TCR beta sequences and the way those sequences occurred across donors. Every discovery cohort repertoire had been produced on one sequencing platform. Typing coverage differed by locus: A, B, C, DRB1 and DQB1 were typed in about 629-640 donors, DQA1 in around 500, DPA1 in around 580, and DPB1 in around 490. A later genetic analysis used genome-wide SNP genotypes for about 60% of the roughly 700 donors, treating that subset as a discovery cohort. To study patterns of TCR occurrence, a later analysis re-analyzed previously published TCR beta repertoires from 600 to 750 donors and added high-resolution HLA genotyping. Alongside the repertoire data, information on donor age, sex, ethnicity and CMV serostatus was compiled. HLA typing included class I and class II loci at four-digit resolution.

Overall results and qualifications from the work: Broadly in line with IMGT annotations, most TCR beta V segments showed up in productive rearrangements about 87% or about 30% of the time in an earlier analysis of some 590 of the donors. The earlier analysis of about 600 of the donors excluded some 15 rarely observed V segments, including chromosome 9 orphons, because counts were too low. Some IMGT-functional V segments, including TRBV6-2 and TRBV6-3, could not be told apart with the 87-base-pair reads, so those segments were excluded. The authors suggested that the approach could potentially be generalized to other disease states and immunological phenotypes. Immune exposure information for the cohort was limited to CMV serostatus. The sequencing pipeline was judged likely to have produced a cluster of highly shared sequence variants as a technical artifact. According to a later analysis, most CMV-associated TCR beta chains appeared to be HLA-restricted, and the HLA associations seemed to be driven largely by CMV exposure. A further reported finding was that TCR beta sequences accurately predicted the HLA-A and HLA-B alleles for most subjects in the first cohort. According to a later genetic analysis, donors in an Asian-associated ancestry cluster had fewer N-insertions in productive TCRs than the roughly 670-donor mean. In a later analysis, HLA-associated TCR beta chains were found to be more clonally expanded and to have lower generation probabilities than equally common non-associated chains. Because HLA typing was missing for some donors at each locus, association tests included only the typed subset. V-gene and J-gene trimming of TCR beta chains was associated with a missense DCLRE1C variant in a later genetic analysis, and the association was replicated in an independent cohort. Strong co-occurrence of HLA alleles, especially DR and DQ, made assigning TCR associations to individual alleles difficult. The study listed approximately 150 TCR beta chains as associated with cytomegalovirus. Most TCR sequences were observed very rarely across donors, whereas some public TCRs were present in many individuals. Roughly uniform sequencing depth across donors was assumed in presence/absence analyses, although this assumption may not hold. Specific HLA alleles were associated with 15,000 to 20,000 TCR beta sequences at a false discovery rate of 0.05 in a later analysis. Linkage disequilibrium might explain the correlated functional status among segregating V segments, but an unknown experimental factor could not be excluded. This cohort had only TCR beta chains sequenced, and the lack of alpha or paired-chain data limited which features could be detected. In vitro tests confirmed that a few of the cytomegalovirus-associated TCR beta chains recognize cytomegalovirus antigens. The classifier was reported to diagnose cytomegalovirus status with high specificity and sensitivity in both the original and validation cohorts. A later analysis reported that several top co-occurrence clusters appeared linked to parvovirus B19, influenza, CMV and Epstein-Barr virus. In a later analysis, TCR association rates were found to vary across HLA loci, with the most associated TCRs seen for DRB1 alleles and the fewest for HLA-C alleles.

Taken from the germline V gene (reference sequence), the CDR1 and CDR2 loops are SEHNR and FQNEAQ. The CDR3 covers 12 residues, taking in both the cysteine and the phenylalanine. Of the read, only the CDR3 DNA is kept; its 36 bases are in frame from base 1. The library was obtained by the immunoSEQ multiplex PCR assay. For the multiplex PCR, a mixture combining 60 forward primers for TCR Vbeta segments and 13 reverse primers for TCR Jbeta segments was used. The CDR3 region of rearranged TCR beta genes was amplified from genomic DNA with a multiplex PCR assay. On the Illumina HiSeq System, the amplified TCR beta libraries were sequenced as 87-base-pair reads. In the source study's methods: A later analysis counted about 80 million unique TCR beta chains across the 670 or so repertoires, and some 11 million of these chains were shared by at least two donors. To remove PCR and sequencing errors, raw reads were error-corrected and collapsed into unique sequences using a nearest-neighbor algorithm that merged closely related sequences. V, D and J gene segments were assigned by aligning CDR3 sequences to IMGT reference sequences. For a sequence to be retained, a match of at least six nucleotides to both a V gene segment and a J gene segment was required. Rearrangements were called productive when the CDR3 lacked stop codons and stayed in frame with V and J; all others were non-productive. Following IMGT convention, CDR3 was defined as the stretch from the second conserved V-encoded cysteine up to the conserved J-encoded phenylalanine. The earlier analysis of approximately 500 of the donors excluded sequences that lacked an unambiguous match to a single V gene segment. In an earlier analysis of almost 600 of the donors, a V segment was called functional when productive rearrangements were above 56.7%, and segregating when the standard deviation between donors exceeded 5%. To diagnose cytomegalovirus status from the catalog of TCR beta chain sequences, a statistical classification framework was built. V and J gene assignment, in a later analysis, came from comparing TCR nucleotide sequences with IMGT/GENE-DB human TR gene sequences. The TCRdist pipeline was used in a later analysis to assign CDR3 sequences and most-parsimonious VDJ recombination scenarios. A later analysis defined each TCR beta chain by its CDR3 amino acid sequence plus V-gene family, and excluded reads lacking a unique V-gene family. In a later analysis, nearly 600 highly shared, low-generation-probability nucleotide sequences were removed to address suspected cross-contamination and a sequencing artifact. In a later analysis, a clonal expansion index for each public chain was calculated from normalized within-repertoire ranks of inferred template counts. Generation probabilities in a later analysis came from a VDJ recombination model fitted to out-of-frame rearrangements, and those results were checked against IGoR. In a later analysis, TCR-TCR, TCR-HLA and TCR-CMV co-occurrence was scored with hypergeometric tests, and a repertoire-size bias correction was applied to TCR pairs. False discovery rates were estimated in a later analysis by permuting HLA or CMV assignments 20 times. In a later analysis, co-occurring TCRs were grouped using DBSCAN, and TCRdist sequence similarity was added for clustering within HLA-allele-positive subsets. Repertoires with fewer than 30,000 or more than 120,000 public chains were left out of co-occurrence clustering, as were a handful of repertoires with anomalous nucleotide sharing. Not all clones reach the TCRdb copy of this immuneACCESS table, which keeps in-frame sequences only. Checked studies attribute under half of the gap to unresolved V genes and leave the rest unexplained. V, J and clone size derive from that table, while D and trimming were established from the DNA sequence. The sample yields approximately 79,000 clones; around 81% were counted once. Less than 7% of the sample rests with the top ten.

The cohort consisted of hundreds of healthy bone marrow donors. At the time of sampling, every cohort member was nominally healthy, though immune exposures that went unrecorded were likely present. The donor tested CMV seropositive, placing the donor among the approximately 290 seropositive members of the cohort. Each donor provided a peripheral blood sample, and peripheral blood mononuclear cells were used for TCR beta sequencing. The Qiagen DNeasy Blood Extraction Kit was used to extract genomic DNA from the blood cell samples. About this clone itself: Its antigen specificity is not known. Relative to the germline gene, one junction end is altered; a read error may explain this.

The sequenced sample was PBMCs. The V gene is TRBV7-9 and the J gene is TRBJ1-2, and TRBD1 may be the D gene, going by 6 matching bases. The clonotype was recovered from a male donor in good health and CMV-seropositive. The bases read TGTTCCAGCAGGGGCGCGGGTCATGGCTACACCTTC. Its amino acids are CSSRGAGHGYTF.